Described below is a single T cell receptor (beta chain) sequence and its context. The authors' processing: From reference gene primer amplification, estimates of nucleated cell counts were derived. The table came from immunoSEQ multiplex PCR; TCRdb's copy has only in-frame clones and leaves some out. V, J and clone size derive from that table, while D and trimming were established from the DNA sequence. The sample has approximately 110,000 clones, about three quarters seen once. The data derive from a study of blood T cell repertoires in COVID-19. Looking at the study overall: There were acute and convalescent COVID-19 samples, and they came from the United States, Italy and Spain. PBMCs, B-cell-depleted T cells, or T cells were the source of the cDNA or gDNA that made up the material.

J was trimmed by 7 bases and V by 4 bases; bases with no gene match: 9. CDR1 SGHDT and CDR2 YYEEEE come from the germline V gene. The CDR3 is 14 residues long. The chain joins TRBV5-6 to TRBJ2-3, with 7 nucleotides matching TRBD2. The sequence was obtained from a man older than 75 with acute or convalescent COVID-19. Sequences were obtained from peripheral blood. CDR3 nucleotides: TGTGCCAGCAGCGGCCGGGACTATACAAATACGCAGTATTTT. This gives the protein CASSGRDYTNTQYF.